Listed below are T cell receptor beta chains from one sample, sequenced in a study of cytomegalovirus exposure and HLA in healthy donors. Method: immunoSEQ multiplex PCR; TCRdb's copy keeps in-frame clones and lacks some. This sample carries around 150,000 clones, roughly 79% of them seen once, and the ten largest clones take roughly 13%. Sequenced: PBMCs. The receptors derive from a woman aged 50 to 60 in good health and CMV-seronegative. The CDR3 runs from the conserved cysteine through the conserved F or W. Each record gives: D gene, V gene, clone size, J gene, CDR3 protein, CDR3 DNA. D genes are given only for firm matches. The size entry is marked missing in some rows and otherwise reads once, few, many or a size class.

d_gene: TRBD1
v_gene: TRBV18
abundance: few
j_gene: TRBJ1-6
CDR3aa: CASSLGQGNSPLHF
CDR3nt: TGTGCCAGCTCACTGGGACAGGGTAATTCACCCCTCCACTTT

d_gene: TRBD1
v_gene: TRBV6-5
abundance: NA
j_gene: TRBJ2-7
CDR3aa: CASSRTGFDEQYF
CDR3nt: TGTGCCAGCAGTAGGACAGGGTTTGACGAGCAGTACTTC

d_gene: NA
v_gene: TRBV2
abundance: NA
j_gene: TRBJ1-4
CDR3aa: CATSNGRSGGPNEKLFF
CDR3nt: TGTGCCACCTCCAACGGCCGCTCGGGGGGTCCTAATGAAAAACTGTTTTTT

d_gene: NA
v_gene: TRBV6-6
abundance: NA
j_gene: TRBJ1-1
CDR3aa: CASSYPSQREAFF
CDR3nt: TGTGCCAGCAGTTACCCCTCACAGAGAGAAGCTTTCTTT

d_gene: NA
v_gene: TRBV9
abundance: NA
j_gene: TRBJ1-6
CDR3aa: CASSVLGGNSPLHF
CDR3nt: TGTGCCAGCAGCGTCCTAGGAGGAAATTCACCCCTCCACTTT

d_gene: NA
v_gene: TRBV5-6
abundance: NA
j_gene: TRBJ2-1
CDR3aa: CASSLGTLGAEQFF
CDR3nt: TGTGCCAGCAGCTTGGGGACCTTGGGGGCTGAGCAGTTCTTC

d_gene: NA
v_gene: TRBV14
abundance: NA
j_gene: TRBJ2-1
CDR3aa: CASSRTSYNEQFF
CDR3nt: TGTGCCAGCAGCCGGACATCCTACAATGAGCAGTTCTTC

d_gene: TRBD2
v_gene: TRBV7-2
abundance: NA
j_gene: TRBJ2-1
CDR3aa: CATEYILAGGNEQFF
CDR3nt: TGTGCCACCGAGTATATTCTAGCGGGAGGGAATGAGCAGTTCTTC

d_gene: NA
v_gene: TRBV7-9
abundance: NA
j_gene: TRBJ1-2
CDR3aa: CASSENNYGYTF
CDR3nt: TGTGCCAGCAGTGAGAATAACTATGGCTACACCTTC

d_gene: TRBD2
v_gene: TRBV6-6
abundance: few
j_gene: TRBJ2-1
CDR3aa: CASSYGTSDNEQFF
CDR3nt: TGTGCCAGCAGTTACGGGACTAGCGACAATGAGCAGTTCTTC

d_gene: NA
v_gene: TRBV5-1
abundance: once
j_gene: TRBJ2-7
CDR3aa: CASSLEGVSYEQYF
CDR3nt: TGCGCCAGCAGCTTGGAAGGGGTCTCCTACGAGCAGTACTTC

d_gene: TRBD2
v_gene: TRBV9
abundance: NA
j_gene: TRBJ2-1
CDR3aa: CASSISGTVYNEQFF
CDR3nt: TGTGCCAGCAGCATTAGCGGGACCGTCTACAATGAGCAGTTCTTC

d_gene: TRBD1
v_gene: TRBV14
abundance: NA
j_gene: TRBJ1-6
CDR3aa: CASSLSGTGNSPLHF
CDR3nt: TGTGCCAGCAGCCTCTCTGGGACAGGAAATTCACCCCTCCACTTT

d_gene: NA
v_gene: TRBV10-3
abundance: NA
j_gene: TRBJ2-5
CDR3aa: CAISGSSQETQYF
CDR3nt: TGTGCCATCAGTGGTTCTAGTCAAGAGACCCAGTACTTC

d_gene: TRBD1
v_gene: TRBV28
abundance: NA
j_gene: TRBJ2-6
CDR3aa: CASSESGTGSGANVLTF
CDR3nt: TGTGCCAGCAGTGAGTCCGGGACAGGCTCTGGGGCCAACGTCCTGACTTTC

d_gene: TRBD2
v_gene: TRBV5-1
abundance: NA
j_gene: TRBJ2-7
CDR3aa: CASSRYGLAGGSSYEQYF
CDR3nt: TGCGCCAGCAGCCGATACGGACTAGCGGGAGGTAGCTCCTACGAGCAGTACTTC

d_gene: TRBD1
v_gene: TRBV7-2
abundance: NA
j_gene: TRBJ1-3
CDR3aa: CASSWRTGPGSGNTIYF
CDR3nt: TGTGCCAGCAGCTGGAGGACAGGGCCTGGGTCTGGAAACACCATATATTTT

d_gene: NA
v_gene: TRBV4-3
abundance: once
j_gene: TRBJ2-7
CDR3aa: CASSQAPSSSYEQYF
CDR3nt: TGCGCCAGCAGCCAAGCGCCTAGTTCATCCTACGAGCAGTACTTC

d_gene: NA
v_gene: TRBV7-8
abundance: NA
j_gene: TRBJ1-3
CDR3aa: CASSLQAGNGNTIYF
CDR3nt: TGTGCCAGCAGCTTACAAGCAGGGAATGGAAACACCATATATTTT

d_gene: NA
v_gene: TRBV28
abundance: NA
j_gene: TRBJ2-3
CDR3aa: CASSLSGVADTQYF
CDR3nt: TGTGCCAGCAGTTTGTCGGGAGTTGCAGATACGCAGTATTTT

d_gene: NA
v_gene: TRBV11-2
abundance: NA
j_gene: TRBJ1-1
CDR3aa: CASSLDLTEAFF
CDR3nt: TGTGCCAGCAGCTTAGATCTCACTGAAGCTTTCTTT

d_gene: TRBD2
v_gene: TRBV29-1
abundance: NA
j_gene: TRBJ2-3
CDR3aa: CSATSSGSSDTQYF
CDR3nt: TGCAGTGCTACTTCTAGCGGGAGTTCAGATACGCAGTATTTT

d_gene: NA
v_gene: TRBV5-6
abundance: once
j_gene: TRBJ1-1
CDR3aa: CASSLWQGKMNTEAFF
CDR3nt: TGTGCCAGCAGCTTGTGGCAGGGGAAAATGAACACTGAAGCTTTCTTT

d_gene: TRBD1
v_gene: TRBV6-6
abundance: NA
j_gene: TRBJ1-5
CDR3aa: CASIGQGVRSNQPQHF
CDR3nt: TGTGCCAGCATAGGGCAGGGGGTAAGGAGCAATCAGCCCCAGCATTTT

d_gene: TRBD1
v_gene: TRBV7-9
abundance: NA
j_gene: TRBJ2-7
CDR3aa: CASSPGGRLYEQYF
CDR3nt: TGTGCCAGCAGCCCAGGGGGCAGATTATACGAGCAGTACTTC

d_gene: TRBD1
v_gene: TRBV7-9
abundance: NA
j_gene: TRBJ2-7
CDR3aa: CASSFGTGVREQYF
CDR3nt: TGTGCCAGCAGCTTTGGGACAGGGGTCCGTGAGCAGTACTTC

d_gene: NA
v_gene: TRBV7-2
abundance: NA
j_gene: TRBJ2-5
CDR3aa: CASSLAEVETQYF
CDR3nt: TGTGCCAGCAGCTTGGCCGAGGTCGAGACCCAGTACTTC

d_gene: TRBD2
v_gene: TRBV19
abundance: NA
j_gene: TRBJ2-2
CDR3aa: CASSIRAGGPGGELFF
CDR3nt: TGTGCCAGTAGTATAAGGGCGGGAGGGCCTGGCGGGGAGCTGTTTTTT

d_gene: TRBD1
v_gene: TRBV19
abundance: once
j_gene: TRBJ1-2
CDR3aa: CASSLGQGSGYTF
CDR3nt: TGTGCCAGTAGTCTAGGACAGGGTTCTGGCTACACCTTC

d_gene: NA
v_gene: TRBV4-1
abundance: NA
j_gene: TRBJ2-7
CDR3aa: CASSQGRGYQSYEQYF
CDR3nt: TGCGCCAGCAGCCAAGGGAGGGGCTACCAATCCTACGAGCAGTACTTC

d_gene: NA
v_gene: TRBV9
abundance: NA
j_gene: TRBJ1-1
CDR3aa: CASSSGVNTEAFF
CDR3nt: TGTGCCAGCAGCTCAGGGGTGAACACTGAAGCTTTCTTT

d_gene: TRBD1
v_gene: TRBV19
abundance: few
j_gene: TRBJ1-1
CDR3aa: CASSTAGLTGPEAFF
CDR3nt: TGTGCCAGTAGTACCGCGGGGCTGACAGGGCCTGAAGCTTTCTTT

d_gene: TRBD2
v_gene: TRBV4-2
abundance: NA
j_gene: TRBJ2-7
CDR3aa: CASSQALAGDYEQYF
CDR3nt: TGTGCCAGCAGCCAAGCCCTAGCGGGGGACTACGAGCAGTACTTC

d_gene: TRBD1
v_gene: TRBV5-6
abundance: NA
j_gene: TRBJ1-1
CDR3aa: CASSPMDRGDTEAFF
CDR3nt: TGTGCCAGCAGCCCAATGGACAGGGGGGACACTGAAGCTTTCTTT

d_gene: TRBD1
v_gene: TRBV19
abundance: NA
j_gene: TRBJ2-1
CDR3aa: CASSFRGSYNEQFF
CDR3nt: TGTGCCAGTAGTTTCAGGGGGTCCTACAATGAGCAGTTCTTC

d_gene: TRBD1
v_gene: TRBV19
abundance: NA
j_gene: TRBJ1-1
CDR3aa: CASSTKFRGQGAMNTEAFF
CDR3nt: TGTGCCAGTAGTACAAAATTCAGAGGACAGGGGGCAATGAACACTGAAGCTTTCTTT

d_gene: NA
v_gene: TRBV7-9
abundance: NA
j_gene: TRBJ2-2
CDR3aa: CASSPRLANTGELFF
CDR3nt: TGTGCCAGCAGCCCCAGACTTGCGAACACCGGGGAGCTGTTTTTT

d_gene: NA
v_gene: TRBV5-1
abundance: NA
j_gene: TRBJ1-4
CDR3aa: CASSSMTATNEKLFF
CDR3nt: TGCGCCAGCAGCTCTATGACAGCAACTAATGAAAAACTGTTTTTT

d_gene: TRBD1
v_gene: TRBV6-1
abundance: NA
j_gene: TRBJ1-5
CDR3aa: CASTLYRGSNQPQHF
CDR3nt: TGTGCCAGCACCCTTTACAGGGGCAGCAATCAGCCCCAGCATTTT

d_gene: NA
v_gene: TRBV2
abundance: NA
j_gene: TRBJ2-2
CDR3aa: CASGSGRNTGELFF
CDR3nt: TGTGCCAGCGGCAGCGGACGGAACACCGGGGAGCTGTTTTTT

d_gene: NA
v_gene: TRBV5-4
abundance: NA
j_gene: TRBJ1-4
CDR3aa: CASSANSGTNEKLFF
CDR3nt: TGTGCCAGCAGCGCTAACAGTGGGACTAATGAAAAACTGTTTTTT

d_gene: TRBD2
v_gene: TRBV7-2
abundance: NA
j_gene: TRBJ2-2
CDR3aa: CASSSDGTSGGTGELFF
CDR3nt: TGTGCCAGCAGCTCTGACGGGACTAGCGGGGGTACCGGGGAGCTGTTTTTT

d_gene: NA
v_gene: TRBV12-5
abundance: NA
j_gene: TRBJ1-5
CDR3aa: CASGLADRPYSSQHF
CDR3nt: TGTGCTAGTGGTTTGGCCGACAGGCCCTATTCTTCCCAGCATTTT

d_gene: TRBD2
v_gene: TRBV28
abundance: NA
j_gene: TRBJ2-7
CDR3aa: CASNQTPGLARQYF
CDR3nt: TGTGCCAGCAACCAGACTCCGGGACTAGCACGGCAGTACTTC

d_gene: NA
v_gene: TRBV2
abundance: NA
j_gene: TRBJ1-1
CDR3aa: CASSSPQGTEAFF
CDR3nt: TGTGCCAGCAGCTCACCCCAGGGAACTGAAGCTTTCTTT

d_gene: NA
v_gene: TRBV11-3
abundance: NA
j_gene: TRBJ2-3
CDR3aa: CASSLPNTDTQYF
CDR3nt: TGTGCCAGCAGCCTACCTAACACAGATACGCAGTATTTT

d_gene: TRBD1
v_gene: TRBV11-2
abundance: once
j_gene: TRBJ2-2
CDR3aa: CASGQGYNTGELFF
CDR3nt: TGTGCCAGCGGACAGGGGTACAACACCGGGGAGCTGTTTTTT

d_gene: NA
v_gene: TRBV11-2
abundance: NA
j_gene: TRBJ1-2
CDR3aa: CASSLGGLSGYTF
CDR3nt: TGTGCCAGCAGCTTAGGGGGGCTGAGCGGCTACACCTTC

d_gene: TRBD2
v_gene: TRBV19
abundance: NA
j_gene: TRBJ2-3
CDR3aa: CASSRGPSGGATDTQYF
CDR3nt: TGTGCCAGTAGTAGAGGGCCTAGCGGGGGGGCCACAGATACGCAGTATTTT

d_gene: NA
v_gene: TRBV7-2
abundance: NA
j_gene: TRBJ1-1
CDR3aa: CASSFGGVNTEAFF
CDR3nt: TGTGCCAGCAGCTTCGGGGGAGTGAACACTGAAGCTTTCTTT